The clone carrying this T cell receptor (beta chain) showed up many times. TCRdb re-derived calls from the 5' RACE reads in MiXCR, one entry per CDR3 protein. The sample holds hundreds of thousands of distinct CDR3 sequences, around 10% seen once. This entry is derived from a study of T cells after yellow fever vaccination. In the study overall: Low-cell-number fractions underwent preparation using SMART-Seq v4 Ultra Low Input.

V shed 0 bases and J shed 2 bases, with 10 bases lying between them. Looked up from germline, CDR1 is SGHRS and CDR2 is YFSETQ. The CDR3 has 15 amino acids. The TCR originated in a man between 18 and 35 years old who received the YFV17D yellow fever vaccine. The sequenced sample was PBMCs, obtained on the day of the first yellow fever vaccination. This chain links TRBV5-1 with TRBJ2-3; D might be TRBD1 or TRBD2, each matching 5 bases. CDR3 loop: CASSLVGRPTDTQYF. The DNA for the CDR3 is TGCGCCAGCAGCTTGGTGGGACGGCCCACAGATACGCAGTATTTT. Using reference TRBV5-1 and TRBJ2-3 for the parts outside the CDR3, the full variable domain is KAGVTQTPRYLIKTRGQQVTLSCSPISGHRSVSWYQQTPGQGLQFLFEYFSETQRNKGNFPGRFSGRQFSNSRSEMNVSTLELGDSALYLCASSLVGRPTDTQYFGPGTRLTVL.